This T cell receptor beta chain was observed in a study of control samples from healthy donors and cancer patients. This CDR3 is 13 amino acids long. Germline V gene data show CDR1 as LNHDA and CDR2 as SQIVND (reference sequence). V was clipped by 8 bases and J by 4 bases, with 14 bases between them. The data were produced by immunoSEQ multiplex PCR, yet TCRdb's version contains in-frame clones alone and is incomplete. The sample lists about 63,000 clones; around 85% were seen once. The rearrangement links TRBV19 to TRBJ2-5; possibly TRBD1 for D (6 bases). This clonotype was sampled from a man between 35 and 55 years old in good health. Sequenced input: blood. For the CDR3, the DNA is TGTGCCAGTGGGGGCCTCCAGGGAGAGACCCAGTACTTC. It translates to CASGGLQGETQYF.